The TCR beta chain under discussion was sequenced for a study of blood T cell repertoires in COVID-19. About the study: PBMCs, B-cell-depleted T cells, or T cells provided the cDNA or gDNA that made up the material.

With V trimmed by 6 bases and J by 3 bases, 6 bases remained unmatched. This CDR3 region has 16 residues. Germline V gene lookup returns CDR1 MDHEN and CDR2 SYDVKM. Only in-frame clones appear in the TCRdb table, and some are missing; sequencing was by immunoSEQ multiplex PCR. The sample has under 100,000 clones, 75% to 90% seen once; the top ten hold more than 10%. The sequenced material came from peripheral blood. The chain employs TRBV28 and TRBJ1-6; 9 bases are shared with TRBD1. This sequence originates from a middle-aged woman with active or convalescent COVID-19. This CDR3 reads CASSSLGQGYNSPLHF. CDR3 in DNA: TGTGCCAGCAGCTCCCTGGGACAGGGCTATAATTCACCCCTCCACTTT.